Described below is a single T cell receptor (beta chain) sequence and its context. The sample contains more than one DNA sequence encoding this CDR3. These data come from a study of shared clonotypes between healthy human individuals. Trimming pared 3 bases from V and 3 bases from J, leaving 3 bases between. This CDR3 has 12 residues. CDR1 is LNHDA and CDR2 is SQIVND in the germline V gene (reference sequence). Produced via immunoSEQ multiplex PCR; TCRdb's table is partial and in-frame only. The sample yields approximately 1,500,000 clones, 95% to 99% seen once. Sequenced input: naive CD4+ T cells sorted from blood. Subset given: CD45RA+ positively selected. This sequence originates from a man aged 25-45 years in good health. The chain uses TRBV19 and TRBJ1-3; D gene unclear. In DNA, the CDR3 is TGTGCCAGTAGTATCAGTGGAAACACCATATATTTT. Its protein is CASSISGNTIYF.